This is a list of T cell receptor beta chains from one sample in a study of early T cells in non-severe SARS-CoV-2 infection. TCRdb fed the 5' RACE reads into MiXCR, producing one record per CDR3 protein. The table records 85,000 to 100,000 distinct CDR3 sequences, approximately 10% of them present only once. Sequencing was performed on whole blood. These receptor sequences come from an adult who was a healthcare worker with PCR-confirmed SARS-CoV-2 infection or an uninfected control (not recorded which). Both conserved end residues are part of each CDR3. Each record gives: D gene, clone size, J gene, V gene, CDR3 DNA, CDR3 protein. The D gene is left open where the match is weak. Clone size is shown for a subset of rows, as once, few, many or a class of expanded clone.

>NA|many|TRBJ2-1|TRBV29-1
TGCAGCGTTGTGGATGCGTACAATGAGCAGTTCTTC
CSVVDAYNEQFF
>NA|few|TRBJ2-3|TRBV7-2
TGTGCCAGCAGCTTCACCCCGCGACACCGGACCCCGAGCACAGATACGCAGTATTTT
CASSFTPRHRTPSTDTQYF
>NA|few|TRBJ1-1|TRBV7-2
TGTGCCAGCAGCTGGTACCAGAACACTGAAGCTTTCTTT
CASSWYQNTEAFF
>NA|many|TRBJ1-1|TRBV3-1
TGTGCCAGCAGCCAAGATCCCCAGGAGAACACTGAAGCTTTCTTT
CASSQDPQENTEAFF
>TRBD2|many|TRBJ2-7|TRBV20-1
TGCAGTGCTAGGTCCCTACTAGCGGGAGAAGCCTACGAGCAGTACTTC
CSARSLLAGEAYEQYF
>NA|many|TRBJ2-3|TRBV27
TGTGCCAGCAGTTTATCCAAAGGGACGCAGTATTTT
CASSLSKGTQYF
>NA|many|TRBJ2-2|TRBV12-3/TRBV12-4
TGTGCCAGCAGCCCTGGGGGTCTTCGTGGCACCGGGGAGCTGTTTTTT
CASSPGGLRGTGELFF
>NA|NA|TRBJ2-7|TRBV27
TGTGCCAGCAGTACTGCGGAGGGGGTCGACGAGCAGTACTTC
CASSTAEGVDEQYF
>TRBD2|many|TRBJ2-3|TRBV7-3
TGTGCCAGCAGCTTACTAGCGGGGAGCACAGATACGCAGTATTTT
CASSLLAGSTDTQYF
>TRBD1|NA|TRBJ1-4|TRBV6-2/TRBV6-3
TGTGCCAGCAGTGCCCTAGGACAGGGCAGACTGTTTTTT
CASSALGQGRLFF
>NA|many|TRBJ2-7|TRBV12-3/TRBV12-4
TGTGCCAGCACCCACGGGACGTTCTCCTACGAGCAGTACTTC
CASTHGTFSYEQYF
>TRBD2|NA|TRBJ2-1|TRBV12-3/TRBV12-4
TGTGCCAGCAGTTTAGTCTCACTAGCGAGTGAGCAGTTCTTC
CASSLVSLASEQFF
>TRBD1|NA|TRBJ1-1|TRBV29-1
TGCAGCGTATCCTTGACAGGGGAAGCTTTCTTT
CSVSLTGEAFF
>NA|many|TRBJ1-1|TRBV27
TGTGCCAGCCGAGGGACTTTCCCGAGGGACACTGAAGCTTTCTTT
CASRGTFPRDTEAFF
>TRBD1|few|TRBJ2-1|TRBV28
TGTGCCAGCAGAAACAGGGGGAATGAGCAGTTCTTC
CASRNRGNEQFF
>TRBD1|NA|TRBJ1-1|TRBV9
TGTGCCAGCAGCGTGGGACAGGCCGCAATGAACACTGAAGCTTTCTTT
CASSVGQAAMNTEAFF
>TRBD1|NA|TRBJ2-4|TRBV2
TGTGCCAGCACCGCCGGGACAGGGGGACTACTAGCCAAAAACATTCAGTACTTC
CASTAGTGGLLAKNIQYF
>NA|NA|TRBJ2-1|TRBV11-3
TGTGCCAGCAGCCGTCGGCAGGGGGGAGGGAATGAGCAGTTCTTC
CASSRRQGGGNEQFF
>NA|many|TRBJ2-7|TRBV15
TGTGCCACCAGCAGCCCGGGGGTGCGGTACGAGCAGTACTTC
CATSSPGVRYEQYF
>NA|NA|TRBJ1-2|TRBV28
TGTGCCAGCAGTTTCCCTACAGGCGGCTACACCTTC
CASSFPTGGYTF
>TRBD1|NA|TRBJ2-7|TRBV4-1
TGCGCCAGCAGCCTCGCACCCGGGACAGGGACTAACGAGCAGTACTTC
CASSLAPGTGTNEQYF
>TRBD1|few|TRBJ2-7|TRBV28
TGTGCCAGCAGCCAAACAGGGGGCGGCTACGAGCAGTACTTC
CASSQTGGGYEQYF
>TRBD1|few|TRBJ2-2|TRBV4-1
TGCGCCAGCAGCCCCGGGACAGGGACCGGGGAGCTGTTTTTT
CASSPGTGTGELFF
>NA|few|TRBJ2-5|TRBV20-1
TGCAGTGCTCCCAGATCCGACAACCCCCAAGAGACCCAGTACTTC
CSAPRSDNPQETQYF
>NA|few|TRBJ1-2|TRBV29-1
TGCAGCGTTGACATAAACAGGGAAGGCTACACCTTC
CSVDINREGYTF
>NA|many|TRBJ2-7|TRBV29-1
TGCAGCGTTGAAGACCCGGGCAGCCCCTACGAGCAGTACTTC
CSVEDPGSPYEQYF
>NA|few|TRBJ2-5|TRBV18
TGTGCCAGCTCACCTGAGGGGGAGACCCAGTACTTC
CASSPEGETQYF
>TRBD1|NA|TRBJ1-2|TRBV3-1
TGTGCCAGCAGCCGTCGGACAGGGGGCAGTTCTGGCTACACCTTC
CASSRRTGGSSGYTF
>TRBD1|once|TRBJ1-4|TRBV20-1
TGCAGTGCTAGAGGCGGGACAGGGGTTATCACTAATGAAAAACTGTTTTTT
CSARGGTGVITNEKLFF
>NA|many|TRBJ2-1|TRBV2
TGTGCCAGCGGGGATGCTCAGGGTTACAATGAGCAGTTCTTC
CASGDAQGYNEQFF
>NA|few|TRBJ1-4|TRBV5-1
TGCGCCAGCAGCTTGGCCAGCGGCAGGGCCTCTAATGAAAAACTGTTTTTT
CASSLASGRASNEKLFF
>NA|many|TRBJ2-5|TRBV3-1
TGTGCCAGCAGCCAAGGAAGCTTTGGGGAGACCCAGTACTTC
CASSQGSFGETQYF
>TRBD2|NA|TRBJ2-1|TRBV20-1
TGCAGTGCTAGAGATGATCTAGCGGGGGGGAACTACAATGAGCAGTTCTTC
CSARDDLAGGNYNEQFF
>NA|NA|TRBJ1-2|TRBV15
TGTGCCACCAGCAGAGATAGGCAGGGGATTTACAACTATGGCTACACCTTC
CATSRDRQGIYNYGYTF
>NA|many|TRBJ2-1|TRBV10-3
TGTGCCATCAGTGAGTCCCGACAAGATGAGCAGTTCTTC
CAISESRQDEQFF
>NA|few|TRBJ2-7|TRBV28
TGTGCCAGCAGCCAGATCTACTACGAGCAGTACTTC
CASSQIYYEQYF
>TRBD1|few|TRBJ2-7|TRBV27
TGTGCCAGCAGTTCAACAGGGGGACACTACGAGCAGTACTTC
CASSSTGGHYEQYF
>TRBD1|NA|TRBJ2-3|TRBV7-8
TGTGCCAGCAGCGATACGACAGGGGGCGCATGGCGGGCGGGCACAGATACGCAGTATTTT
CASSDTTGGAWRAGTDTQYF
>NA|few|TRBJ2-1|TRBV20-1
TGCAGTGCTAGAGATCAGTTAGGGATGAATGAGCAGTTCTTC
CSARDQLGMNEQFF
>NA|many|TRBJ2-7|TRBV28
TGTGCCAGCAGTTTAAGGTTCTACGAGCAGTACTTC
CASSLRFYEQYF
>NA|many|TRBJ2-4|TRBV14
TGTGCCAGCAGCCGTGGGGGTGGCGACATTCAGTACTTC
CASSRGGGDIQYF
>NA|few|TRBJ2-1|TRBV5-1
TGCGCCAGCAGCTTAACCCCTGGGGACTACAATGAGCAGTTCTTC
CASSLTPGDYNEQFF
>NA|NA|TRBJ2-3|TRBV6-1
TGTGCCAGCTCCCGCACGGCTAGCACAGATACGCAGTATTTT
CASSRTASTDTQYF
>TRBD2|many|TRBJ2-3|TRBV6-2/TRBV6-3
TGTGCCAGCAGTTGGCCGGGACTAGCGGGCCACACAGATACGCAGTATTTT
CASSWPGLAGHTDTQYF
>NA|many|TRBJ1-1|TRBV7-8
TGTGCCAGCAGCTTACCCCGGACTGTCGGAACTGAAGCTTTCTTT
CASSLPRTVGTEAFF
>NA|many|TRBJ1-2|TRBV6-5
TGTGCCAGCAGTTCCGACCGGACAGCTGGCTACACCTTC
CASSSDRTAGYTF
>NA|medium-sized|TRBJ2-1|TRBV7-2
TGTGCCAGCAGCGTAACGGGTACTAGCAATGAGCAGTTCTTC
CASSVTGTSNEQFF
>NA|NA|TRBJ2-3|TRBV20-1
TGCAGTGCTGCTACCGGTGCTGGCTCGGCACTCACAGATACGCAGTATTTT
CSAATGAGSALTDTQYF
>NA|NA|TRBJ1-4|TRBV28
TGTGCCAGCAGTTTACGGGGAGCCAGAGAAAAACTGTTTTTT
CASSLRGAREKLFF
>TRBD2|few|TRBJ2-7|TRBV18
TGTGCCAGCTCACCACTTGGAGAGTGGACGGGACTAGCCTACGAGCAGTACTTC
CASSPLGEWTGLAYEQYF